The 27 T cell receptor beta chains in this list originate from one sample, sequenced in a study of shared clonotypes between healthy human individuals. The data were produced by immunoSEQ multiplex PCR, yet TCRdb's version contains in-frame clones alone and is incomplete. The sample has 2 million or so clones, around 96% seen once. Terminally differentiated effector memory CD45RA+ cells were left out of the naive CD8 fraction, which was CD45RO-negative and positively selected for CCR7. Sequenced material: naive CD8+ T cells sorted from blood. The receptors shown here come from a man aged 18 to 29 in good health.

In nucleotides, the CDR3 is TGCGCCAGCAGCCAAGTTGTGGGGTGGGAGCAGTACTTC. Protein: CASSQVVGWEQYF. The J gene is TRBJ2-7, the V gene TRBV4-1; D not resolved. The germline V and J ends were trimmed by 1 base and 7 bases, with 11 bases remaining between them. The CDR3 totals 13 residues. The germline V gene has CDR1 MGHRA and CDR2 YSYEKL.

CDR3 nucleotides: TGTGGGGTAGGGGATTACGAGCAGTACTTC. As protein: CGVGDYEQYF. The chain carries TRBV21-1 and TRBJ2-7; TRBD1 is taken as the D call from the table, unchecked against the DNA. TRBV21-1 is termed a pseudogene. The CDR3 is 10 residues long.

The chain links TRBV30 to TRBJ1-1; unclear D gene. Germline-derived CDR1 and CDR2 are GTSNPN and SVGIG (reference sequence). V lost 2 bases, J lost 8 bases, and 9 bases lay in between. The CDR3 loop spans 11 amino acids. CDR3 sequence reads: CAWSTGLEAFF. For the CDR3, the DNA is TGTGCCTGGAGTACCGGCCTAGAAGCTTTCTTT.

V gene TRBV2 combines with J gene TRBJ1-2, with 8 positions matching TRBD1. The CDR3 covers 13 residues. The junction had 4 bases not matched to a gene; V was cut back by 8 bases and J by 2 bases. Germline CDR1 reads SNHLY; CDR2 reads FYNNEI. CDR3 sequence: CASGRQGNYGYTF. CDR3 coding DNA: TGTGCCAGCGGGAGACAGGGGAACTATGGCTACACCTTC.

Turning to this clone: Other nucleotide sequences in the sample specify the same CDR3. The CDR3 DNA is TGTGCCTGGACGCCGGGACAGGGAGGACAGCCCCAGCATTTT. Its protein product is CAWTPGQGGQPQHF. The chain joins TRBV30 to TRBJ1-5; 9 positions agree with TRBD1. The CDR3 totals 14 residues. CDR1 GTSNPN and CDR2 SVGIG come from the germline V gene (reference sequence). Germline trimming cut 4 bases from V and 7 bases from J; bases unmatched to any gene: 8.

Regarding this clone: At the DNA level, this CDR3 is encoded by other sequences in the same sample as well. The CDR3, as DNA: TGTGCCAGCAGCTTAGTTGGTGAGACCCAGTACTTC. This gives the protein CASSLVGETQYF. This rearrangement joins TRBV7-9 to TRBJ2-5, with no clear D. In germline, CDR1 is SEHNR, CDR2 FQNEAQ (reference sequence). There are 12 residues in the CDR3. V was trimmed by 1 base and J by 5 bases, leaving 5 bases between them.

The chain recombines TRBV2 with TRBJ2-7, with 8 nucleotides matching TRBD1. V was clipped by 6 bases and J by 2 bases; unmatched bases: 3. The CDR3 is 13 residues long. CDR1 is SNHLY, CDR2 FYNNEI, per germline. The CDR3 here is CASRGQGTYEQYF. The CDR3, as DNA: TGTGCCAGCAGAGGACAGGGAACCTACGAGCAGTACTTC.

This chain uses TRBV9 with TRBJ2-5, with TRBD2 matching 7 bases. V gave up 4 bases and J gave up 0 bases; unmatched junction bases: 9. The length of the CDR3 is 16 residues. CDR1 is SGDLS, CDR2 YYNGEE, per germline. CDR3 DNA sequence: TGTGCCAGCAGCCCTTCGGCGGGGGAGTACCAAGAGACCCAGTACTTC. It is translated as CASSPSAGEYQETQYF.

The chain is built from TRBV5-1 and TRBJ2-7; D uncertain. CDR1 and CDR2 from the germline V gene are SGHRS and YFSETQ. The CDR3 runs 11 residues. V was clipped by 6 bases and J by 3 bases, with 7 bases between them. The CDR3 loop reads CASTTGYEQYF. In DNA form, the CDR3 reads TGCGCCAGCACCACGGGCTACGAGCAGTACTTC.

J is TRBJ2-1 and V is TRBV27; D might be TRBD1 or TRBD2, each matching 5 bases. Between the trimmed V and J ends, which lost 3 bases and 5 bases, there was a span of 20 bases. The CDR3 is 17 residues long. Germline CDR1 reads MNHEY; CDR2 reads SMNVEV (reference sequence). In nucleotides, the CDR3 is TGTGCCAGCAGTTTGTACTTCAGGTTCGAGGGGAACAATGAGCAGTTCTTC. Amino acid sequence: CASSLYFRFEGNNEQFF.

The rearrangement joins TRBV7-9 to TRBJ1-1; D ambiguous. V was pared by 1 base and J by 7 bases, with 7 bases between. The CDR3 consists of 12 residues. Germline V gene lookup returns CDR1 SEHNR and CDR2 FQNEAQ (reference sequence). The CDR3: CASSLVQDEAFF. The CDR3 DNA reads as TGTGCCAGCAGCTTAGTGCAGGATGAAGCTTTCTTT. Full variable domain (remainder filled in from reference TRBV7-9 and TRBJ1-1): DTGVSQNPRHKITKRGQNVTFRCDPISEHNRLYWYRQTLGQGPEFLTYFQNEAQLEKSRLLSDRFSAERPKGSFSTLEIQRTEQGDSAMYLCASSLVQDEAFFGQGTRLTVV.

DNA of the CDR3: TGTGCCAGCAGGATCCCCACCGGGACAGCCTACAATGAGCAGTTCTTC. Translating gives CASRIPTGTAYNEQFF. The rearrangement uses TRBV28 and TRBJ2-1; 7 bases are shared with TRBD1. The CDR3 covers 16 residues. J gave up 2 bases and V 6 bases, and 10 bases lay outside the gene matches. Germline values: CDR1 MDHEN, CDR2 SYDVKM.

This chain links TRBV4-3 with TRBJ1-5; D is possibly TRBD1 (5 bases). CDR3 length: 15 amino acids. V lost 0 bases and J lost 5, with 11 bases in between. CDR1 is LGHNA and CDR2 is YSLEER in the germline V gene. This CDR3 reads CASSQDEGTDQPQHF. DNA of the CDR3: TGCGCCAGCAGCCAAGATGAAGGGACGGATCAGCCCCAGCATTTT.

Turning to this clone: A junction boundary mismatches the germline segment, possibly from a read error. The chain carries TRBV7-7 and TRBJ2-2, with 12 positions matching TRBD1. This CDR3 comprises 18 residues. Germline V lookup: CDR1 SSHAT, CDR2 FNYEAQ (reference sequence). The CDR3: CASSPTGQGAEGGGELFF. The CDR3 DNA reads TGTGCTAGCAGCCCAACGGGACAGGGGGCCGAGGGTGGCGGGGAGCTGTTTTTT. Full variable domain (outside the CDR3, taken from reference TRBV7-7 and TRBJ2-2): GAGVSQSPRYKVTKRGQDVTLRCDPISSHATLYWYQQALGQGPEFLTYFNYEAQPDKSGLPSDRFSAERPEGSISTLTIQRTEQRDSAMYRCASSPTGQGAEGGGELFFGEGSRLTVL.

The chain links TRBV4-1 to TRBJ2-7; D may be TRBD1 (5 bases). Germline CDR1 and CDR2: MGHRA and YSYEKL. This CDR3 contains 14 residues. Trimming took 6 bases from V and 4 from J, leaving 16 bases between them. For the CDR3, the DNA is TGCGCCAGCAGTACGACAGCCGGCGAATACGAGCAGTACTTC. Protein: CASSTTAGEYEQYF.

CDR3 sequence (DNA): TGTGCCAGCAGTTATAGGAGCGGGAGTGAAGAGACCCAGTACTTC. Its translation is CASSYRSGSEETQYF. The V call is TRBV6-5, the J call TRBJ2-5; 8 nucleotides align to TRBD2. J gave up 3 bases and V 3 bases, and 6 bases lay outside the gene matches. This CDR3 has 15 residues. CDR1 and CDR2 (germline): MNHEY, SVGAGI.

This clone was found once. The rearrangement uses TRBV19 and TRBJ2-1; possibly TRBD1 or TRBD2 for D (5 bases each). From germline, CDR1 is LNHDA and CDR2 SQIVND (reference sequence). CDR3 length: 16 amino acids. With 5 bases removed from V and 3 bases from J, the gap between germline ends came to 17 bases. This CDR3 is CASSWGILDLYNEQFF. For the CDR3, the DNA is TGTGCCAGTAGTTGGGGGATATTGGACCTCTACAATGAGCAGTTCTTC.

The chain joins TRBV7-9 to TRBJ1-2; D remains unclear. V dropped 1 base and J dropped 8 bases, with 11 bases sitting between them. CDR1 and CDR2 from the germline V gene are SEHNR and FQNEAQ (reference sequence). This CDR3 region has 13 residues. CDR3 in DNA: TGTGCCAGCAGCTTAGAGGGAGGGCACGGCTACACCTTC. Its protein product is CASSLEGGHGYTF. The whole variable domain, remainder taken from reference TRBV7-9 and TRBJ1-2, is DTGVSQNPRHKITKRGQNVTFRCDPISEHNRLYWYRQTLGQGPEFLTYFQNEAQLEKSRLLSDRFSAERPKGSFSTLEIQRTEQGDSAMYLCASSLEGGHGYTFGSGTRLTVV.

The V call is TRBV4-3, the J call TRBJ2-3; perhaps TRBD2 as D (5 bases). The CDR3 runs to 14 residues. Germline V gene lookup returns CDR1 LGHNA and CDR2 YSLEER. Trimming cost V 3 bases and J 4 bases, with 11 bases left between them. CDR3 amino acids: CASSQNSVPDTQYF. DNA for the CDR3: TGCGCCAGCAGCCAGAATAGCGTGCCAGATACGCAGTATTTT.

V is TRBV6-1 and J is TRBJ2-7, with D possibly TRBD1 on 6 matching bases. CDR3 size: 13 residues. Germline V gene sequence: CDR1 MNHNS, CDR2 SASEGT. The germline V and J ends were trimmed by 6 bases and 13 bases, with 22 bases remaining between them. The chain's CDR3 is CASRRIEGTPIYF. DNA of the CDR3: TGTGCCAGCAGGAGAATAGAGGGGACACCCATCTACTTC.

The CDR3 protein is CASRARDRVLGYEQYF. CDR3 DNA sequence: TGTGCCAGCAGGGCCAGGGACAGGGTATTGGGGTACGAGCAGTACTTC. The chain joins TRBV28 to TRBJ2-7; 9 bases line up with TRBD1. With 6 bases clipped from V and 4 bases from J, the junction kept 13 bases outside the gene matches. Germline V gene sequence: CDR1 MDHEN, CDR2 SYDVKM. CDR3 length: 16 amino acids.

In DNA, the CDR3 is TGTGCCAGCAGTCACCGGGACTACTATGGCTACACCTTC. Residues: CASSHRDYYGYTF. This chain links TRBV2 with TRBJ1-2; D perhaps matches TRBD1 (5 bases). CDR1 is SNHLY, CDR2 FYNNEI, per germline. V lost 5 bases and J lost 3, with 10 bases in between. This CDR3 is 13 amino acids long. Filled out from reference TRBV2 and TRBJ1-2, the complete variable domain reads EPEVTQTPSHQVTQMGQEVILRCVPISNHLYFYWYRQILGQKVEFLVSFYNNEISEKSEIFDDQFSVERPDGSNFTLKIRSTKLEDSAMYFCASSHRDYYGYTFGSGTRLTVV.

The chain combines TRBV6-5 with TRBJ1-4; TRBD1 agrees at 8 bases. The V gene end was trimmed by 2 bases and the J gene end by 8 bases; junction bases not matched to a gene: 10. There are 16 residues in the CDR3. CDR1 and CDR2 from the germline V gene are MNHEY and SVGAGI. The CDR3 DNA reads TGTGCCAGCAGTTACGCCCAGGGGGCGGAGGGGGAAAAACTGTTTTTT. The encoded protein is CASSYAQGAEGEKLFF.

This chain connects TRBV6-5 to TRBJ1-2, with 8 bases matching TRBD1. CDR1 MNHEY and CDR2 SVGAGI come from the germline V gene. The V segment lost 4 bases and the J segment 7 bases; nucleotides outside the gene matches: 8. There are 14 residues in the CDR3. CDR3 region: CASSLPGGAGGYTF. CDR3 nucleotide sequence: TGTGCCAGCAGTTTACCAGGGGGCGCCGGTGGCTACACCTTC.

CDR3 protein: CALGQVDSTEAFF. For the CDR3, the DNA is TGTGCTCTTGGGCAGGTTGATTCCACTGAAGCTTTCTTT. The chain employs TRBV2 and TRBJ1-1; D not certain. CDR3 length equals 13 residues. The germline gives CDR1 SNHLY, CDR2 FYNNEI.

V is TRBV19 and J is TRBJ2-2, with D hard to call. CDR1 is LNHDA and CDR2 is SQIVND in the germline V gene (reference sequence). Trimming shortened V by 8 bases and J by 8 bases, and 6 bases separated the two germline ends. The CDR3 is made up of 10 amino acids. For the CDR3, the DNA is TGTGCCAGTGGCGTGGGGGAGCTGTTTTTT. Amino acids: CASGVGELFF.

About this clone: The sample contains more than one DNA sequence encoding this CDR3. This rearrangement joins TRBV5-1 to TRBJ2-7, with 10 bases that match TRBD2. CDR3 size: 15 residues. Trimming at V came to 0 bases and at J to 2 bases, leaving 2 bases not matched to a gene. Germline CDR1 reads SGHRS; CDR2 reads YFSETQ. The CDR3 DNA reads TGCGCCAGCAGCTTGGTAGCGGGAGGAACCTACGAGCAGTACTTC. Translated, it gives CASSLVAGGTYEQYF.